This T cell receptor (beta chain) was obtained from a study of cytomegalovirus exposure and HLA in healthy donors. As to this clone: The antigen is unknown.

The primer mix had 60 Vbeta and 13 Jbeta primers. Repertoires were generated with immunoSEQ multiplex PCR, while TCRdb's copy carries only in-frame clones and drops some. The sample shows roughly 100,000 clones, around 86% of them seen only once. CDR1 MRHNA and CDR2 SNTAGT come from the germline V gene. The junction had 6 bases not matched to a gene; V was cut back by 2 bases and J by 4 bases. The CDR3 is 15 residues long. Overall study results and limits: Among the sequence variants, a highly shared cluster was likely an artifact of sequencing.

V and J are TRBV6-4 and TRBJ2-7, with TRBD2 matching over 9 bases. Material: PBMCs. The receptor comes from a female donor in good health and CMV-seropositive. CDR3 nucleotide sequence: TGTGCCAGCAGTGACCTACTAGCGGGTCGTTACGAGCAGTACTTC. This gives the protein CASSDLLAGRYEQYF.